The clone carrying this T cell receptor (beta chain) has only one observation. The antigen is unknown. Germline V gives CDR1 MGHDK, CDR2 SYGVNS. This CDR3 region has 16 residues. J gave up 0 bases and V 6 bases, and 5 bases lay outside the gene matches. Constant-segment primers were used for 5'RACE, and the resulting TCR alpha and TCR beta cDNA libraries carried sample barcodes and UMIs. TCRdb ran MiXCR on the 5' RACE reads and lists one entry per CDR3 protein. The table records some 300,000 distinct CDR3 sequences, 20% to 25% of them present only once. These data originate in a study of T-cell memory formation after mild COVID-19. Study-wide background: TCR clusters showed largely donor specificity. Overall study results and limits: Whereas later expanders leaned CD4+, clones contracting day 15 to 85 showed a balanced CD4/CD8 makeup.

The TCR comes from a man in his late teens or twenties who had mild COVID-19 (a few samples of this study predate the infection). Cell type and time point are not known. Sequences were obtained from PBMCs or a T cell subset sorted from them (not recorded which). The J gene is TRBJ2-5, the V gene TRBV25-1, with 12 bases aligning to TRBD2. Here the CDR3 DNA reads TGTGCCAGCAGCCCGACTAGCGGGAGAAACCAAGAGACCCAGTACTTC. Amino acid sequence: CASSPTSGRNQETQYF.